This record concerns one T cell receptor beta chain sequence. The data were taken from a study of blood T cell repertoires in COVID-19. Background on the study: The United States, Italy and Spain provided the acute and convalescent COVID-19 samples.

The CDR3 consists of 12 residues. CDR1 is SGHVS, CDR2 FQNEAQ, per germline. Deletions cut 4 bases from V and 1 base from J, with 5 bases between. In the authors' workflow: Scientists estimated how many nucleated cells there were by amplifying reference gene primers. The data were produced by immunoSEQ multiplex PCR, yet TCRdb's version contains in-frame clones alone and is incomplete. The DNA was the basis for D and trimming; V, J and clone size are from that table. The repertoire holds tens of thousands of clones, with about 85% as singletons. The chain is built from TRBV7-8 and TRBJ2-7; no clear D gene. This receptor was taken from a man between 60 and 75 years old with acute or convalescent COVID-19. What was sequenced was peripheral blood. This chain's CDR3 is CASSSSSYEQYF. CDR3 DNA: TGTGCCAGCAGCTCGAGTTCCTACGAGCAGTACTTC.